The next 22 T cell receptor beta chains were all read from a single sample in a study of cytomegalovirus exposure and HLA in healthy donors. 13 Jbeta primers and 60 Vbeta primers were used for the PCR. Repertoires were generated with immunoSEQ multiplex PCR, while TCRdb's copy carries only in-frame clones and drops some. Among roughly 130,000 clones, approximately 84% were seen once, and the ten largest hold under 3%. The sample consisted of PBMCs. Receptors were obtained from a boy aged 2 to 10 in good health and CMV-seronegative.

The chain employs TRBV27 and TRBJ1-1; 8 bases map to TRBD1. The trim removed 3 bases at V and 2 bases at J, leaving 17 bases unmatched. CDR3 length: 19 residues. Germline lookup yields CDR1 MNHEY and CDR2 SMNVEV (reference sequence). The CDR3 loop reads CASSLKPPGQGVGNTEAFF. The CDR3 DNA reads TGTGCCAGCAGTTTGAAGCCACCCGGACAGGGAGTAGGAAACACTGAAGCTTTCTTT.

The chain recombines TRBV2 with TRBJ1-2, with TRBD1 identical over 8 bases. J lost 4 bases, V lost 3 bases, and 4 bases had no gene match. The CDR3 is 14 residues long. CDR1 is SNHLY and CDR2 is FYNNEI in the germline V gene. CDR3 loop: CASSETGEGYGYTF. Here the CDR3 DNA reads TGTGCCAGCAGTGAGACAGGGGAAGGCTATGGCTACACCTTC. Complete variable domain (other parts from reference TRBV2 and TRBJ1-2): EPEVTQTPSHQVTQMGQEVILRCVPISNHLYFYWYRQILGQKVEFLVSFYNNEISEKSEIFDDQFSVERPDGSNFTLKIRSTKLEDSAMYFCASSETGEGYGYTFGSGTRLTVV.

This clone has only a few counts. The chain is built from TRBV19 and TRBJ2-7, with a tentative D call TRBD2 (6 bases). CDR1 LNHDA and CDR2 SQIVND come from the germline V gene (reference sequence). The V and J ends lost 5 bases and 0 bases respectively, with 11 bases between them. This CDR3 has 14 amino acids. CDR3 amino acids: CASSLRDFSYEQYV. The CDR3 DNA follows: TGTGCCAGTAGTCTTAGGGACTTCTCCTACGAGCAGTACGTC.

The chain joins TRBV11-2 to TRBJ2-7; TRBD1 matches at 8 bases. The germline V gene has CDR1 SGHAT and CDR2 FQNNGV. The CDR3 covers 17 residues. J was trimmed by 0 bases and V by 5 bases; bases with no gene match: 12. The DNA for the CDR3 is TGTGCCAGCAGCCCTTGGACAGGGAACCCTTTCTCCTACGAGCAGTACTTC. It is translated as CASSPWTGNPFSYEQYF.

This chain links TRBV4-3 with TRBJ1-1, with 9 bases fitting TRBD1. The CDR3 has 21 residues. The V gene's germline CDR1 is LGHNA and CDR2 YSLEER. The V and J ends lost 2 bases and 0 bases, in that order; junction bases with no gene match: 19. CDR3 amino acids: CASSQSSGTGWLRLMNTEAFF. The CDR3 nucleotides read TGCGCCAGCAGCCAATCATCAGGGACAGGGTGGCTCCGGCTTATGAACACTGAAGCTTTCTTT.

This clone was recorded many times. This chain uses TRBV2 with TRBJ1-2; 8 nucleotides align to TRBD1. Germline lookup yields CDR1 SNHLY and CDR2 FYNNEI. There are 14 residues in the CDR3. V was clipped by 2 bases and J by 6 bases; unmatched bases: 5. The CDR3 nucleotides read TGTGCCAGCAGTGAAAATTCAGGGGGCAATGGCTACACCTTC. As protein: CASSENSGGNGYTF.

This sequence joins TRBV14 and TRBJ2-2; no reliable D call. The V gene lost 0 bases and the J gene lost 0 bases, with 14 bases spanning the gap. CDR1 is SGHDN and CDR2 is FVKESK in the germline V gene. This CDR3 region has 18 residues. Here the CDR3 DNA reads TGTGCCAGCAGCCAAGATGTAGCCCAGAAAACGAACACCGGGGAGCTGTTTTTT. This encodes CASSQDVAQKTNTGELFF.

The chain joins TRBV7-6 to TRBJ2-7, with 9 bases lining up with TRBD1. CDR1 is SGHVS, CDR2 FNYEAQ, per germline. This CDR3 contains 14 residues. The V and J ends lost 5 bases and 5 bases, in that order; junction bases with no gene match: 7. The CDR3 DNA reads TGTGCCAGCAGCAATCCGGGACAGGGAAACGAGCAGTACTTC. Translated, it gives CASSNPGQGNEQYF.

The rearrangement uses TRBV5-1 and TRBJ1-1; D not certain. This CDR3 contains 12 residues. Trimming took 2 bases from V and 1 from J, leaving 3 bases between them. The germline V gene encodes CDR1 SGHRS and CDR2 YFSETQ. This CDR3 is CASSFGNTEAFF. CDR3 DNA: TGCGCCAGCAGCTTCGGGAACACTGAAGCTTTCTTT.

This chain uses TRBV11-3 with TRBJ2-2; no firm D call. The CDR3 covers 16 residues. V was clipped by 1 base and J by 2 bases, with 11 bases between them. Germline V gene sequence: CDR1 SGHNT, CDR2 YENEEA. The CDR3 nucleotides are TGTGCCAGCAGCTTAGCGGGTAGCCTAAACACCGGGGAGCTGTTTTTT. Amino acid sequence: CASSLAGSLNTGELFF.

V usage is TRBV4-2 and J usage is TRBJ1-5; TRBD1 aligns across 7 bases. The CDR3 is 18 residues long. V was clipped by 0 bases and J by 7 bases; unmatched bases: 15. From germline, CDR1 is LGHNA and CDR2 YNFKEQ. CDR3 DNA sequence: TGTGCCAGCAGCCAAGATCCGGCGTGGACAGGAGGGGACCAGCCCCAGCATTTT. Translating it yields CASSQDPAWTGGDQPQHF.

The chain uses TRBV4-3 and TRBJ1-6; 7 bases are a match to TRBD1. V lost 1 base, J lost 7 bases, and 10 bases stayed unmatched. Germline values: CDR1 LGHNA, CDR2 YSLEER. There are 17 residues in the CDR3. CDR3 bases: TGCGCCAGCAGCCAAGCGGAAGACAGGGATGGCAATTCACCCCTCCACTTT. As protein: CASSQAEDRDGNSPLHF.

The chain joins TRBV6-1 to TRBJ2-5, with TRBD2 matching over 9 bases. The DNA end lines up better with TRBJ2-7; the J call may be wrong. There are 15 residues in the CDR3. Germline V lookup: CDR1 MNHNS, CDR2 SASEGT. CDR3 nucleotide sequence: TGTGCCAGCAGCCTTAGCGGGGGCTACTCCTACGAGCAGTACTTC. It is translated as CASSLSGGYSYEQYF.

This clone was observed a single time. This chain uses TRBV30 with TRBJ2-1; TRBD1 agrees at 7 bases. Germline-derived CDR1 and CDR2 are GTSNPN and SVGIG (reference sequence). V shed 6 bases and J 3 bases; nucleotides not matched to a gene: 5. The CDR3 runs 13 residues. CDR3 sequence: CACRDSVYNEQFF. DNA of the CDR3: TGTGCCTGCCGGGACAGTGTCTACAATGAGCAGTTCTTC.

This clone was found once. The rearrangement uses TRBV11-3 and TRBJ1-1; TRBD1 matches at 8 bases. Germline loops: CDR1 SGHNT, CDR2 YENEEA. The V gene end was trimmed by 5 bases and the J gene end by 3 bases; junction bases not matched to a gene: 5. The CDR3 spans 14 residues. Here the CDR3 reads CASSPGQGDTEAFF. As DNA, the CDR3 is TGTGCCAGCAGCCCCGGACAGGGCGACACTGAAGCTTTCTTT.

The chain uses TRBV2 and TRBJ2-7; no clear D. Trimming pared 0 bases from V and 2 bases from J, leaving 2 bases between. Germline CDR1 reads SNHLY; CDR2 reads FYNNEI. The CDR3 has 12 residues. CDR3 sequence (DNA): TGTGCCAGCAGTGAAGCCGCCTACGAGCAGTACTTC. Amino acid sequence: CASSEAAYEQYF.

V and J are TRBV7-8 and TRBJ2-3, with TRBD2 matching 7 bases. The V gene's germline CDR1 is SGHVS and CDR2 FQNEAQ. V was clipped by 0 bases and J by 0 bases; unmatched bases: 9. The CDR3 contains 18 residues. Written as DNA, the CDR3 is TGTGCCAGCAGCTTAGCGCCAGGGCTAGCGGAGAGCACAGATACGCAGTATTTT. Translated, it gives CASSLAPGLAESTDTQYF.

This clone was counted a few times. The chain has TRBV4-2 and TRBJ2-7; tentative D call: TRBD1 (6 bases). Germline CDR1 is LGHNA and CDR2 is YNFKEQ. The CDR3 is 15 residues long. The germline V and J ends were trimmed by 0 bases and 0 bases, with 9 bases remaining between them. The CDR3 sequence: CASSQEGQPSYEQYF. The CDR3 coding sequence is TGTGCCAGCAGCCAAGAAGGACAGCCCTCCTACGAGCAGTACTTC.

This clone was counted between two and nine times. The chain recombines TRBV6-5 with TRBJ1-2, with D possibly being TRBD1 (6 bases). The CDR3 runs 15 residues. V lost 3 bases and J 6 bases, leaving 17 bases between the germline ends. From germline, CDR1 is MNHEY and CDR2 SVGAGI. CDR3 sequence: CASSYRDTLKHGYTF. The CDR3 nucleotides are TGTGCCAGCAGTTATAGGGACACTTTAAAGCATGGCTACACCTTC.

This clone was seen a few times. V is TRBV2 and J is TRBJ2-2; maybe TRBD2 (5 bases). The CDR3 length is 15 residues. Deletions cut 6 bases from V and 2 bases from J, with 13 bases between. Germline V gene data show CDR1 as SNHLY and CDR2 as FYNNEI. CDR3: CASRGLGSNTGELFF. CDR3 sequence (DNA): TGTGCCAGCAGGGGCTTAGGGAGTAACACCGGGGAGCTGTTTTTT.

The genes are TRBV7-9 and TRBJ2-1, with 9 bases identical to TRBD2. This CDR3 has 17 residues. V dropped 2 bases and J dropped 0; count of bases not matched to a gene: 5. CDR1 and CDR2 (germline): SEHNR, FQNEAQ (reference sequence). The CDR3 nucleotides are TGTGCCAGCAGCTTAAGACTAGCGGTCAGCTCCTACAATGAGCAGTTCTTC. Translating it yields CASSLRLAVSSYNEQFF.

CDR3 in DNA: TGTGCCAGCAGCAAAACTAGCGGAAACAATGAGCAGTTCTTC. It translates to CASSKTSGNNEQFF. The V and J genes are TRBV7-3 and TRBJ2-1, with 8 bases that match TRBD2. The CDR3 loop spans 14 amino acids. V was clipped by 5 bases and J by 5 bases; unmatched bases: 5. From germline, CDR1 is SGHTA and CDR2 FQGTGA.